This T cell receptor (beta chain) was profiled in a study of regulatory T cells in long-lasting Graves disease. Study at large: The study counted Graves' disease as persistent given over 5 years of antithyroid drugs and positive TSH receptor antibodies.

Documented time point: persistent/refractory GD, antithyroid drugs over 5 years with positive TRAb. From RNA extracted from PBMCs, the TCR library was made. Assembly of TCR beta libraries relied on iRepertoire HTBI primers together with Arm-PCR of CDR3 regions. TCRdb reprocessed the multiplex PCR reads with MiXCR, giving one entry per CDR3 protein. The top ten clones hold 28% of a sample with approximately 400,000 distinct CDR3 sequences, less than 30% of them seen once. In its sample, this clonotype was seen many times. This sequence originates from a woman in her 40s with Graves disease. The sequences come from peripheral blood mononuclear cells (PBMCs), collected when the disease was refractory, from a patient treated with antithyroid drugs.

The CDR3 region has the DNA TGTGCCAGCAGTTTACAGTATGGCTACACCTTC. It encodes CASSLQYGYTF. The chain couples TRBV28 to TRBJ1-2; no clear D gene. This CDR3 comprises 11 residues. From germline, CDR1 is MDHEN and CDR2 SYDVKM. Trimming cost V 2 bases and J 5 bases, with 3 bases left between them.